This entry describes one TCR beta chain. The data are from a study of blood T cell repertoires in COVID-19. Across the whole study: Samples of COVID-19 (acute and convalescent) were obtained from the United States, Italy and Spain.

As processed by the authors: Reference gene primer amplification gave nucleated cell count estimates. Libraries were prepared by immunoSEQ multiplex PCR; TCRdb keeps only in-frame clonotypes and omits some of them. V and J calls and clone size are given by that table; D and trimming were obtained from the DNA. The sample carries over 200,000 clones, around 88% recorded once. V gave up 6 bases and J gave up 0 bases, with 11 bases separating them. The CDR3 sequence is 14 residues long. Germline V gene data show CDR1 as LNHDA and CDR2 as SQIVND (reference sequence). The sequence was obtained from a man younger than 35 with active or convalescent COVID-19. The sequenced sample consisted of peripheral blood. The V and J genes are TRBV19 and TRBJ1-1; the D gene is possibly TRBD1 (5 bases). The DNA of the CDR3 is TGTGCCAGTAGGAAGACAGATCTGAACACTGAAGCTTTCTTT. This sequence encodes CASRKTDLNTEAFF.